Presented here are 13 T cell receptor beta chains from one specimen sequenced in a study of blood T cells in healthy people across ages. Primers used in a second PCR of roughly 7 to 12 cycles were a sample-barcoded 5' primer and a J-beta primer mix. One entry per CDR3 protein results from TCRdb running MiXCR on the 5' RACE reads. The table lists about 930,000 distinct CDR3 sequences, around 29% of them singletons. The same specimen was also included in a second study, on T cells of mothers and their children.

Input material: blood. The receptors stem from a middle-aged woman in good health.

This clonotype was recorded at least ten times. This chain joins TRBV6-2 or TRBV6-3 and TRBJ2-7; D perhaps matches TRBD2 (7 bases). V was shortened by 0 bases and J by 6 bases, with 12 bases between the two germline ends. Germline-derived CDR1 and CDR2 are MNHEY and SVGEGT. The length of the CDR3 is 14 residues. In DNA, the CDR3 is TGTGCCAGCAGTTACTCGGGGGGGCGAGTCGAGCAGTACTTC. Its translation: CASSYSGGRVEQYF.

V gene TRBV29-1 combines with J gene TRBJ1-4; no clear D. This CDR3 is built from 15 residues. Per the germline V gene, CDR1 is SQVTM and CDR2 is ANQGSEA. Trimming pared 3 bases from V and 2 bases from J, leaving 13 bases between. CDR3 coding DNA: TGCAGCGTTGAGCCCCCGGACGGCACTAATGAAAAACTGTTTTTT. Its protein is CSVEPPDGTNEKLFF.

This clonotype occurred a few times. The genes are TRBV7-2 and TRBJ1-5; 7 bases match TRBD1. Germline assignment: CDR1 SGHTA and CDR2 FQGNSA. The V segment lost 5 bases and the J segment 9 bases; nucleotides outside the gene matches: 7. The CDR3 is 13 amino acids. The CDR3 region has the DNA TGTGCCAGCAGCGTCAGGGGGGAACGGCCCCAGCATTTT. This translates into CASSVRGERPQHF.

This rearrangement joins TRBV29-1 to TRBJ1-4; possibly TRBD1 for D (5 bases). The V end was cut by 4 bases, the J end by 4 bases, with 16 bases between. The CDR3 runs to 15 residues. Germline CDR1 SQVTM, CDR2 ANQGSEA. Written as DNA, the CDR3 is TGCAGCGTTGCGGTCGTGGGGGGTATTAATGAAAAACTGTTTTTT. It is translated as CSVAVVGGINEKLFF.

The gene calls are TRBV20-1 and TRBJ2-7, with D maybe TRBD2 (5 bases). Trimming stripped 5 bases from V and 6 bases from J, with 20 bases between. This CDR3 has 14 residues. Germline V gives CDR1 DFQATT, CDR2 SNEGSKA (reference sequence). The CDR3 sequence: CSAPILSSLGEQYF. In nucleotides, the CDR3 is TGCAGTGCTCCCATCCTATCTAGCCTCGGCGAGCAGTACTTC.

This clonotype was recorded a few times. This may be a read error, as it is one base from a much larger clone. The chain couples TRBV5-1 to TRBJ2-2, with D tentatively TRBD1 or TRBD2 (5 bases each). Germline V gives CDR1 SGHRS, CDR2 YFSETQ. The length of the CDR3 is 14 residues. The CDR3 DNA is TGCGCCAGCAGCTCCGAGGGGCATACCGGGGAGCGGTTTTTT. This encodes CASSSEGHTGERFF.

The chain uses TRBV12-3 or TRBV12-4 and TRBJ1-1; TRBD1 agrees at 8 bases. The CDR3 length is 15 residues. Unmatched junction bases numbered 9, after V lost 1 base and J lost 8 bases. CDR3 DNA: TGTGCCAGCAGTTTAGTCCAGGGGGCTACTGCGGAAGCTTTCTTT. Translated, it gives CASSLVQGATAEAFF.

This chain links TRBV27 with TRBJ1-5; D unclear. Germline V gene data show CDR1 as MNHEY and CDR2 as SMNVEV (reference sequence). The CDR3 extends over 12 amino acids. Trimming cost V 5 bases and J 5 bases, with 7 bases left between them. The CDR3 is CASSPGYQPQHF. For the CDR3, the DNA is TGTGCCAGCAGTCCGGGGTATCAGCCCCAGCATTTT.

This clonotype occurred a few times. CDR3 protein: CASSSGLPYEQYF. DNA for the CDR3: TGTGCCAGCAGTTCCGGACTCCCCTACGAGCAGTACTTC. This rearrangement joins TRBV12-3 or TRBV12-4 to TRBJ2-7; possible D gene TRBD2, 5 bases. CDR3 length equals 13 residues. V was cut by 4 bases and J by 2 bases, with 9 bases left in between.

This clonotype was seen a single time. This may be a read error: a much more frequent sequence differs by one nucleotide. CDR3 loop: CAGRPLPGQGTEEQYF. As DNA, the CDR3 is TGTGCCGGCAGACCGCTTCCCGGACAGGGGACGGAGGAGCAGTACTTC. The chain is built from TRBV28 and TRBJ2-7; TRBD1 matches 9 bases. CDR1 and CDR2 (germline): MDHEN, SYDVKM. This CDR3 spans 16 amino acids.

The rearrangement links TRBV6-5 to TRBJ1-6; 7 bases match TRBD1. Losses at the gene ends were 2 bases for V and 12 bases for J; bases not matched to a gene: 7. The germline gives CDR1 MNHEY, CDR2 SVGAGI. The CDR3 has 14 amino acids. In nucleotides, the CDR3 is TGTGCCAGCAGTTACACAATACAGGGGAAACCCCTCCACTTT. Translated: CASSYTIQGKPLHF.

Remarks on this clonotype: Mismatch with germline at one junction end may stem from a read error. V usage is TRBV12-3 or TRBV12-4 and J usage is TRBJ2-7; tentatively, D is TRBD1 (6 bases). The CDR3 extends over 13 amino acids. The CDR3 DNA follows: TGTGCCAGCAGTTTCGGGACAACCTACGGGCAGTACTTC. Translating it yields CASSFGTTYGQYF.

This clonotype was counted a few times. The rearrangement joins TRBV20-1 to TRBJ2-3; tentatively, D is TRBD2 (7 bases). V lost 2 bases and J lost 2, with 11 bases in between. Germline V gene data show CDR1 as DFQATT and CDR2 as SNEGSKA (reference sequence). There are 14 residues in the CDR3. The CDR3 DNA is TGCAGTGCTAGAAAGGGGGGGGTCACAGATACGCAGTATTTT. Encoded protein: CSARKGGVTDTQYF.